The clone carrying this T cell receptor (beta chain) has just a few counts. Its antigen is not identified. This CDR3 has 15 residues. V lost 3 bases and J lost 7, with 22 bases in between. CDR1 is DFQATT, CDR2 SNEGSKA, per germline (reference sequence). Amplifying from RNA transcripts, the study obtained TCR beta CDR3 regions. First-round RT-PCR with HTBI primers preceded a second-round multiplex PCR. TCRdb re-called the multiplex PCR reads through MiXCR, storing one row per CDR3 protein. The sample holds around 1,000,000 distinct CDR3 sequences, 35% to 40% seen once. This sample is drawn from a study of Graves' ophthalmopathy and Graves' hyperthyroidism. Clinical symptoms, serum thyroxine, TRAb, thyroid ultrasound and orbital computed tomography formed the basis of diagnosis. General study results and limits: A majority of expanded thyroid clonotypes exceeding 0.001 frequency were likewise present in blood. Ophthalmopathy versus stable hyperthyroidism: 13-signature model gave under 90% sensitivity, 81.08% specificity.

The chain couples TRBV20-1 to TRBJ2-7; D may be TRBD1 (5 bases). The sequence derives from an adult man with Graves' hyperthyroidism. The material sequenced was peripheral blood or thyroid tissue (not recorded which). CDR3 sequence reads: CSARTYSGAYNEQYF. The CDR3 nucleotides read TGCAGTGCTAGGACCTACAGTGGGGCCTACAATGAGCAGTACTTC.